A single sample gave rise to the 17 T cell receptor beta chains below, sequenced in a study of shared clonotypes between healthy human individuals. Terminally differentiated effector memory CD45RA+ cells were excluded by CCR7 positive selection of CD45RO-negative cells. Only in-frame clones appear in the TCRdb table, and some are missing; sequencing was by immunoSEQ multiplex PCR. Of about 1,800,000 clones in the sample, about 95% were seen once. Sequencing was performed on naive CD8+ T cells sorted from blood. These receptors all come from a young man in good health.

The chain carries TRBV7-6 and TRBJ2-3; 10 bases map to TRBD2. This CDR3 contains 16 residues. After removal of 4 bases from V and 4 bases from J, the junction contained 8 bases not matched to a gene. The germline CDR1 and CDR2 sequences are SGHVS and FNYEAQ. The CDR3, as DNA: TGTGCCAGCAGCTCGTCGCCTAGCGGGAGTGCAGATACGCAGTATTTT. Amino acids: CASSSSPSGSADTQYF.

The chain has TRBV6-1 and TRBJ2-7, with D possibly TRBD1 on 6 matching bases. The V end lost 0 bases, the J end lost 3 bases, and 9 bases lay between the germline ends. The CDR3 consists of 14 residues. In germline, CDR1 is MNHNS, CDR2 SASEGT. For the CDR3, the DNA is TGTGCCAGCAGTGAAGCGGGGGCCTTCTACGAGCAGTACTTC. Amino acids: CASSEAGAFYEQYF.

The V gene is TRBV10-1, the J gene TRBJ2-3; perhaps TRBD2 as D (6 bases). The CDR3 is 14 amino acids. CDR1 is WNHNN, CDR2 SYGVQD, per germline (reference sequence). V was pared by 3 bases and J by 7 bases, with 14 bases between. CDR3 region: CASSDPAGGNTQYF. The DNA of the CDR3 is TGCGCCAGCAGTGATCCAGCGGGCGGAAATACGCAGTATTTT.

The chain recombines TRBV21-1 with TRBJ2-7; the table's TRBD1 call for D was not verified on the DNA. TRBV21-1 is described as a pseudogene. This CDR3 spans 12 amino acids. CDR3 region: CASSGHRDEQYF. CDR3 nucleotide sequence: TGTGCCAGCAGCGGGCACAGGGACGAGCAGTACTTC.

A note on this clone: The same CDR3 arises from other DNA sequences in this sample as well. V usage is TRBV9 and J usage is TRBJ2-3; unclear D gene. Trimming pared 0 bases from V and 1 base from J, leaving 6 bases between. The germline CDR1 and CDR2 sequences are SGDLS and YYNGEE. This CDR3 region has 14 residues. CDR3 nucleotides: TGTGCCAGCAGCGTAGACGGAGGCACAGATACGCAGTATTTT. Amino acids: CASSVDGGTDTQYF.

This clone was recorded once. The rearrangement links TRBV6-5 to TRBJ2-2; no clear D. The CDR3 spans 15 residues. The germline V and J ends were trimmed by 2 bases and 1 base, with 8 bases remaining between them. CDR1 is MNHEY and CDR2 is SVGAGI in the germline V gene. The CDR3, as DNA: TGTGCCAGCAGTTACACCCCTGAGAACACCGGGGAGCTGTTTTTT. Amino acids: CASSYTPENTGELFF.

The J gene is TRBJ2-5, the V gene TRBV6-5; D might be TRBD1 (6 bases). Trimming removed 2 bases from V and 1 base from J, with 8 bases in between. CDR3 length equals 14 residues. Germline V lookup: CDR1 MNHEY, CDR2 SVGAGI. This chain's CDR3 is CASSYGGFQETQYF. CDR3 nucleotides: TGTGCCAGCAGTTACGGGGGCTTCCAAGAGACCCAGTACTTC.

The gene calls are TRBV7-9 and TRBJ1-4; TRBD1 agrees at 7 bases. The CDR3 loop spans 17 amino acids. The germline V gene encodes CDR1 SEHNR and CDR2 FQNEAQ (reference sequence). J gave up 7 bases and V 1 base, and 12 bases lay outside the gene matches. CDR3 DNA sequence: TGTGCCAGCAGCTTAGGAGAGACGACAGGGTGGGGTGAAAAACTGTTTTTT. This codes for CASSLGETTGWGEKLFF.

This chain uses TRBV13 with TRBJ2-3; 10 bases are shared with TRBD2. The CDR3 has 18 residues. Per germline, CDR1 PRHDT and CDR2 FYEKMQ (reference sequence). Trimming at V came to 0 bases and at J to 4 bases, leaving 10 bases not matched to a gene. The CDR3 spells CASSLGLLAGAPSDTQYF. The CDR3 DNA is TGTGCCAGCAGCTTAGGCCTTCTAGCGGGAGCGCCATCAGATACGCAGTATTTT. Full variable domain (rest looked up from reference TRBV13 and TRBJ2-3): AAGVIQSPRHLIKEKRETATLKCYPIPRHDTVYWYQQGPGQDPQFLISFYEKMQSDKGSIPDRFSAQQFSDYHSELNMSSLELGDSALYFCASSLGLLAGAPSDTQYFGPGTRLTVL.

This chain connects TRBV10-3 to TRBJ2-1; a weak D match, TRBD2 (6 bases). Trimming stripped 10 bases from V and 9 bases from J, with 22 bases between. CDR1 and CDR2 (germline): ENHRY, SYGVKD. The CDR3 is 14 residues long. The CDR3 protein is CASTDRDWRTEQFF. In DNA form, the CDR3 reads TGTGCCAGCACCGACCGGGACTGGAGGACTGAGCAGTTCTTC.

The gene calls are TRBV6-6 and TRBJ2-7; 7 nucleotides match TRBD1. This CDR3 has 14 amino acids. Germline lookup yields CDR1 MNHNY and CDR2 SVGAGI (reference sequence). V lost 0 bases, J lost 5 bases, and 4 bases stayed unmatched. CDR3 residues: CASSYSNQGDEQYF. The CDR3 nucleotides read TGTGCCAGCAGTTACTCGAATCAGGGGGACGAGCAGTACTTC.

The chain couples TRBV2 to TRBJ2-7; D may be TRBD2 (6 bases). V lost 5 bases to trimming and J lost 2 bases, with 16 bases between them. The CDR3 sequence is 15 residues long. Germline V gene sequence: CDR1 SNHLY, CDR2 FYNNEI. The CDR3 here is CASSSPGAGTYEQYF. CDR3 DNA sequence: TGTGCCAGCAGTAGCCCCGGGGCGGGGACCTACGAGCAGTACTTC.

The chain is built from TRBV7-9 and TRBJ1-3; D remains unclear. CDR1 SEHNR and CDR2 FQNEAQ come from the germline V gene (reference sequence). The CDR3 has 15 amino acids. The V end was cut by 6 bases, the J end by 2 bases, with 14 bases between. The CDR3: CASSDPAGTGNTIYF. CDR3 nucleotide sequence: TGTGCCAGCAGTGATCCCGCGGGAACTGGAAACACCATATATTTT.

The CDR3 loop reads CASSVPNTSGGFTDTQYF. Here the CDR3 DNA reads TGTGCCAGCAGCGTCCCAAACACTAGCGGGGGGTTCACAGATACGCAGTATTTT. The V and J genes are TRBV9 and TRBJ2-3; TRBD2 matches at 12 bases. V trimming: 2 bases; J trimming: 2 bases; junction bases outside the gene matches: 9. Per germline, CDR1 SGDLS and CDR2 YYNGEE. The CDR3 is 18 amino acids.

The V call is TRBV9, the J call TRBJ2-3; D gene uncertain. Germline CDR1 reads SGDLS; CDR2 reads YYNGEE. Trimming pared 6 bases from V and 6 bases from J, leaving 14 bases between. This CDR3 region has 13 residues. The chain's CDR3 is CASTPRSGDTQYF. Written as DNA, the CDR3 is TGTGCCAGCACCCCCCGGTCCGGCGATACGCAGTATTTT. The full variable domain, with the rest looked up from reference TRBV9 and TRBJ2-3, is DSGVTQTPKHLITATGQRVTLRCSPRSGDLSVYWYQQSLDQGLQFLIQYYNGEERAKGNILERFSAQQFPDLHSELNLSSLELGDSALYFCASTPRSGDTQYFGPGTRLTVL.

DNA of the CDR3: TGTGCCAGCAGCTTAGTCCCTCCGCTAGCGCAAAACATCTACAATGAGCAGTTCTTC. The encoded protein is CASSLVPPLAQNIYNEQFF. The rearrangement links TRBV11-2 to TRBJ2-1; tentatively, D is TRBD2 (6 bases). CDR3 length: 19 residues. Germline V lookup: CDR1 SGHAT, CDR2 FQNNGV. Trimming took 1 base from V and 3 from J, leaving 22 bases between them.

The rearrangement uses TRBV4-2 and TRBJ2-7; 12 positions match TRBD2. Germline V gene lookup returns CDR1 LGHNA and CDR2 YNFKEQ. With V trimmed by 4 bases and J by 2 bases, 3 bases remained unmatched. This CDR3 has 15 amino acids. The CDR3 loop reads CASSPPSGGAYEQYF. The DNA for the CDR3 is TGTGCCAGCAGCCCCCCTAGCGGGGGGGCCTACGAGCAGTACTTC.